Listed here are 12 T cell receptor beta chains from one sample, sequenced in a study of T cell repertoires in aging, cancer and after chemotherapy. A mixed TRB-A/B primer pool amplified rearranged TRB by multiplex touch-down PCR. MiXCR, run by TCRdb on the multiplex PCR reads, gives a single entry per CDR3 protein. The table has several thousand distinct CDR3 sequences, approximately 28% seen once. Peripheral blood genomic DNA, not sorted cells or RNA, was the template. Sequencing used blood. The source of these receptors is a human donor with a blood cancer.

This clonotype rates as medium-sized. The chain joins TRBV19 to TRBJ2-3; 9 bases are shared with TRBD1. The CDR3 runs 14 residues. CDR1 is LNHDA and CDR2 is SQIVND in the germline V gene (reference sequence). Losses at the gene ends were 6 bases for V and 3 bases for J; bases not matched to a gene: 4. The CDR3 reads CASRDRGRTDTQYF. CDR3 coding DNA: TGTGCCAGTAGGGACAGGGGTAGAACAGATACGCAGTATTTT.

The chain couples TRBV4-2 to TRBJ2-2; 10 bases are shared with TRBD1. Unmatched junction bases numbered 4, after V lost 3 bases and J lost 6 bases. CDR1 LGHNA and CDR2 YNFKEQ come from the germline V gene. There are 15 residues in the CDR3. This CDR3 is CASSQGTGDPGELFF. CDR3 in DNA: TGTGCCAGCAGCCAGGGGACAGGGGATCCCGGGGAGCTGTTTTTT.

This clonotype was detected only a few times. The chain carries TRBV6-5 and TRBJ1-2, with D unclear. Trimming took off 6 bases at V and 4 bases at J, with 12 bases between the two ends. The CDR3 contains 13 residues. The germline CDR1 and CDR2 sequences are MNHEY and SVGAGI. This CDR3 reads CASSPGGSYGYTF. The CDR3 coding sequence is TGTGCCAGCAGCCCGGGAGGGAGCTATGGCTACACCTTC.

This clonotype was seen a single time. The chain uses TRBV11-3 and TRBJ1-4; a weak D match, TRBD1 (5 bases). This CDR3 contains 16 residues. Germline assignment: CDR1 SGHNT and CDR2 YENEEA. V was pared by 0 bases and J by 7 bases, with 15 bases between. The CDR3 spells CASSLDRAGGTEKLFF. The CDR3 DNA reads TGTGCCAGCAGCTTAGATCGGGCAGGAGGGACTGAAAAACTGTTTTTT.

This chain joins TRBV5-4 and TRBJ2-1; 13 nucleotides agree with TRBD2. The V gene end was trimmed by 2 bases and the J gene end by 9 bases; junction bases not matched to a gene: 5. CDR3 length equals 15 residues. The germline V gene has CDR1 SGHNT and CDR2 YYREEE (reference sequence). The CDR3, as DNA: TGTGCCAGCAGCTTTACTAGCGGGGGGGCGGGTGAGCAGTTCTTC. It yields the protein CASSFTSGGAGEQFF.

This clonotype is deemed medium-sized. This chain uses TRBV11-3 with TRBJ2-1; D is possibly TRBD1 (5 bases). Germline V gene lookup returns CDR1 SGHNT and CDR2 YENEEA. This CDR3 comprises 16 residues. V lost 5 bases and J lost 5, with 19 bases in between. This CDR3 reads CASSVRARTRNNEQFF. The CDR3 coding sequence is TGTGCCAGCAGCGTAAGGGCTCGGACACGGAACAATGAGCAGTTCTTC.

The chain recombines TRBV14 with TRBJ1-4; D might be TRBD1 (5 bases). This CDR3 is 17 amino acids long. Trimming cost V 1 base and J 4 bases, with 16 bases left between them. The germline gives CDR1 SGHDN, CDR2 FVKESK. CDR3 sequence reads: CASSQAGRGSHNEKLFF. For the CDR3, the DNA is TGTGCCAGCAGCCAAGCCGGACGGGGGTCTCATAATGAAAAACTGTTTTTT. The entire variable domain, with the rest obtained from reference TRBV14 and TRBJ1-4, is as follows: EAGVTQFPSHSVIEKGQTVTLRCDPISGHDNLYWYRRVMGKEIKFLLHFVKESKQDESGMPNNRFLAERTGGTYSTLKVQPAELEDSGVYFCASSQAGRGSHNEKLFFGSGTQLSVL.

The chain joins TRBV6-5 to TRBJ1-1, with D maybe TRBD1 (6 bases). The CDR3 is made up of 14 amino acids. V was cut by 2 bases and J by 3 bases, with 10 bases left in between. CDR1 and CDR2 from the germline V gene are MNHEY and SVGAGI. This chain's CDR3 is CASSYGQWDTEAFF. Written as DNA, the CDR3 is TGTGCCAGCAGTTACGGACAGTGGGACACTGAAGCTTTCTTT.

The chain carries TRBV10-3 and TRBJ2-2, with TRBD2 as a possible D gene (5 bases). CDR3 length equals 15 residues. From germline, CDR1 is ENHRY and CDR2 SYGVKD. Between the trimmed V and J ends, which lost 2 bases and 5 bases, there was a span of 12 bases. CDR3 amino acids: CAISEGLGGTGELFF. The CDR3 DNA reads TGTGCCATCAGTGAGGGACTCGGCGGAACCGGGGAGCTGTTTTTT.

By sample share, this clonotype is medium-sized. V and J are TRBV18 and TRBJ1-5, with TRBD1 as a possible D gene (5 bases). Germline V gives CDR1 KGHSH, CDR2 LQKENI. V was clipped by 5 bases and J by 4 bases, with 9 bases between them. This CDR3 comprises 13 residues. The CDR3, as DNA: TGTGCCAGCTCAGGGACCTTTAATCAGCCCCAGCATTTT. Translated, it gives CASSGTFNQPQHF.

The chain combines TRBV12-3 or TRBV12-4 with TRBJ2-1; 7 bases fit TRBD1. After removal of 5 bases from V and 4 bases from J, the junction contained 11 bases not matched to a gene. This CDR3 contains 16 residues. CDR3 sequence (DNA): TGTGCCAGCAGTCAAATCTTGGGCAGGGGGTACAATGAGCAGTTCTTC. Translation gives CASSQILGRGYNEQFF.

This clonotype has just one count. The chain couples TRBV7-9 to TRBJ1-1, with 7 bases that match TRBD1. The CDR3 sequence is 15 residues long. Germline CDR1 reads SEHNR; CDR2 reads FQNEAQ (reference sequence). Losses at the gene ends were 5 bases for V and 5 bases for J; bases not matched to a gene: 11. CDR3 coding DNA: TGTGCCAGCAGCCAAACAGGGGTAAGAGGTACTGAAGCTTTCTTT. It encodes CASSQTGVRGTEAFF. The full variable domain, its missing parts supplied by reference TRBV7-9 and TRBJ1-1, is DTGVSQNPRHKITKRGQNVTFRCDPISEHNRLYWYRQTLGQGPEFLTYFQNEAQLEKSRLLSDRFSAERPKGSFSTLEIQRTEQGDSAMYLCASSQTGVRGTEAFFGQGTRLTVV.